A selection of T cell receptor beta chains follows, all from one sample in a study of shared clonotypes between healthy human individuals. Sequenced by immunoSEQ multiplex PCR; TCRdb stores in-frame clones only, minus some. The repertoire holds about 680,000 clones, with around 72% as singletons. Sequenced sample: memory CD4+ T cells sorted from blood. These receptors were collected from a woman in her 30s in good health. The CDR3 runs from the conserved cysteine through the conserved F or W. The order of the fields is J gene, clone size, V gene, D gene, CDR3 protein, CDR3 DNA. D genes are given only for firm matches. Not every row has a clone size; where given, it reads once, few, many or a size class.

j_call: TRBJ2-7; clone_size: -; v_call: TRBV18; d_call: -; cdr3_aa: CASSPDTTYEQYF; cdr3_nt: TGTGCCAGCTCACCGGACACCACTTACGAGCAGTACTTC
j_call: TRBJ1-4; clone_size: few; v_call: TRBV9; d_call: -; cdr3_aa: CASSVAMQGNEKLFF; cdr3_nt: TGTGCCAGCAGCGTAGCTATGCAGGGTAATGAAAAACTGTTTTTT
j_call: TRBJ2-5; clone_size: once; v_call: TRBV5-8; d_call: TRBD1; cdr3_aa: CASSSRQGVRETQYF; cdr3_nt: TGTGCCAGCAGCTCCAGACAGGGCGTGCGGGAGACCCAGTACTTC
j_call: TRBJ1-2; clone_size: -; v_call: TRBV28; d_call: -; cdr3_aa: CASSWPSYGYTF; cdr3_nt: TGTGCCAGCAGCTGGCCCTCCTATGGCTACACCTTC
j_call: TRBJ1-2; clone_size: -; v_call: TRBV19; d_call: -; cdr3_aa: CASSLARLNYGYTF; cdr3_nt: TGTGCCAGTAGTCTTGCGCGGTTGAACTATGGCTACACCTTC
j_call: TRBJ2-1; clone_size: -; v_call: TRBV5-1; d_call: -; cdr3_aa: CASSFRSGDEQFF; cdr3_nt: TGCGCCAGCAGCTTCAGGTCAGGGGATGAGCAGTTCTTC
j_call: TRBJ2-2; clone_size: -; v_call: TRBV25-1; d_call: TRBD1; cdr3_aa: CASSGGQGVFTGELFF; cdr3_nt: TGTGCCAGCAGTGGGGGACAGGGGGTTTTCACCGGGGAGCTGTTTTTT
j_call: TRBJ2-1; clone_size: -; v_call: TRBV30; d_call: TRBD2; cdr3_aa: CAWVPTSGPANEQFF; cdr3_nt: TGTGCCTGGGTTCCGACTAGCGGGCCGGCGAATGAGCAGTTCTTC
j_call: TRBJ2-4; clone_size: -; v_call: TRBV29-1; d_call: -; cdr3_aa: CSAETMGGGIQYF; cdr3_nt: TGCAGCGCCGAGACAATGGGAGGTGGCATTCAGTACTTC
j_call: TRBJ2-5; clone_size: -; v_call: TRBV10-2; d_call: TRBD2; cdr3_aa: CASRSGGAGETQYF; cdr3_nt: TGCGCCAGCCGCAGCGGGGGGGCGGGGGAGACCCAGTACTTC
j_call: TRBJ2-5; clone_size: -; v_call: TRBV5-1; d_call: TRBD2; cdr3_aa: CASSWSGTQETQYF; cdr3_nt: TGCGCCAGCAGCTGGAGCGGGACCCAAGAGACCCAGTACTTC
j_call: TRBJ2-7; clone_size: -; v_call: TRBV28; d_call: -; cdr3_aa: CASSVGWEGGPYEQYF; cdr3_nt: TGTGCCAGCAGTGTGGGGTGGGAGGGGGGACCCTACGAGCAGTACTTC
j_call: TRBJ2-3; clone_size: -; v_call: TRBV4-1; d_call: -; cdr3_aa: CASSQEIAASTDTQYF; cdr3_nt: TGCGCCAGCAGCCAAGAGATAGCGGCCAGCACAGATACGCAGTATTTT
j_call: TRBJ2-7; clone_size: -; v_call: TRBV2; d_call: -; cdr3_aa: CASSGSPSVYEQYF; cdr3_nt: TGTGCCAGCAGTGGATCCCCGTCGGTCTACGAGCAGTACTTC
j_call: TRBJ1-1; clone_size: once; v_call: TRBV10-1; d_call: -; cdr3_aa: CASSESGESEAFF; cdr3_nt: TGCGCCAGCAGTGAGTCGGGGGAATCTGAAGCTTTCTTT
j_call: TRBJ1-1; clone_size: -; v_call: TRBV29-1; d_call: -; cdr3_aa: CSVHRTSAEAFF; cdr3_nt: TGCAGCGTCCACAGGACGTCTGCTGAAGCTTTCTTT
j_call: TRBJ1-2; clone_size: few; v_call: TRBV5-6; d_call: TRBD1; cdr3_aa: CASSPRRGRGDYGYTF; cdr3_nt: TGTGCCAGCAGCCCCCGGAGAGGCAGGGGGGACTATGGCTACACCTTC
j_call: TRBJ1-1; clone_size: few; v_call: TRBV28; d_call: -; cdr3_aa: CASSFVGLSTEAFF; cdr3_nt: TGTGCCAGCAGTTTTGTTGGTTTAAGCACTGAAGCTTTCTTT
j_call: TRBJ1-5; clone_size: -; v_call: TRBV19; d_call: -; cdr3_aa: CASIKDVSSNQPQHF; cdr3_nt: TGTGCCAGTATAAAAGACGTCAGTAGCAATCAGCCCCAGCATTTT
j_call: TRBJ2-1; clone_size: -; v_call: TRBV6-1; d_call: -; cdr3_aa: CASSPGLPLF; cdr3_nt: TGTGCCAGCAGTCCGGGACTGCCACTCTTC
j_call: TRBJ2-2; clone_size: -; v_call: TRBV10-3; d_call: -; cdr3_aa: CAISESNTGELFF; cdr3_nt: TGTGCCATCAGTGAGTCGAACACCGGGGAGCTGTTTTTT
j_call: TRBJ1-5; clone_size: -; v_call: TRBV18; d_call: -; cdr3_aa: CASSGEAGGQPQHF; cdr3_nt: TGTGCCAGCTCTGGCGAGGCAGGAGGGCAGCCCCAGCATTTT